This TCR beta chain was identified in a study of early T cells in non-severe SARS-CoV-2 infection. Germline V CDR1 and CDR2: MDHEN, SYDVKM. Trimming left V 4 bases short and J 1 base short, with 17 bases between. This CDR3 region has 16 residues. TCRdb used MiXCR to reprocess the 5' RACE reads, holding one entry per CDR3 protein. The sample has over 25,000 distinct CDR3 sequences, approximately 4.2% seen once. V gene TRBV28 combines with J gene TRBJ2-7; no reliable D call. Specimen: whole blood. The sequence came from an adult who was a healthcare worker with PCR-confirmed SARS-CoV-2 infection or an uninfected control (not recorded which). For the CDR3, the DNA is TGTGCCAGCAGTTCAATCGAGCCCAATGGTTCCTACGAGCAGTACTTC. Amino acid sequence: CASSSIEPNGSYEQYF.